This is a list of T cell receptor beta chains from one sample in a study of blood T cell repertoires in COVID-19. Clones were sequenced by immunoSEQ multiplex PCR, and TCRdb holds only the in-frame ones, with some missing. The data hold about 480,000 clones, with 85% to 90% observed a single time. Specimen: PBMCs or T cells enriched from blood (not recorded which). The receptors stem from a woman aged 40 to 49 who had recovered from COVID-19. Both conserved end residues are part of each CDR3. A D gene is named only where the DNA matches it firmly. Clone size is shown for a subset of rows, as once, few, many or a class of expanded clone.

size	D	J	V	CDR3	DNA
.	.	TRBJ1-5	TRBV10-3	CAISESLGQFNQPQHF	TGTGCCATCAGTGAGTCTCTGGGACAATTCAATCAGCCCCAGCATTTT
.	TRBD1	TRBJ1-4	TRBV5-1	CASNPGGNEKLFF	TGCGCCAGCAACCCAGGGGGTAATGAAAAACTGTTTTTT
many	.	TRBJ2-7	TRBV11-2	CASSLGASLYEQYF	TGTGCCAGCAGCTTAGGGGCCAGCCTATACGAGCAGTACTTC
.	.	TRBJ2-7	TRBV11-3	CASSQRIARTPNSYEQYF	TGTGCCAGCAGCCAGAGGATAGCTCGGACACCAAACTCCTACGAGCAGTACTTC
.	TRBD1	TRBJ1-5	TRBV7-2	CASSPRTGVNQPQHF	TGTGCCAGCAGCCCGAGGACAGGGGTCAATCAGCCCCAGCATTTT
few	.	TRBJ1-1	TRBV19	CASSPPLGRRGTEAFF	TGTGCCAGTAGTCCTCCCCTAGGGCGACGAGGGACTGAAGCTTTCTTT
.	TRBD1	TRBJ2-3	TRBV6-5	CASSRWDRGTDTQYF	TGTGCCAGCAGTCGGTGGGACAGGGGGACAGATACGCAGTATTTT
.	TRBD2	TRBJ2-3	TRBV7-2	CASSLVGTSADTQYF	TGTGCCAGCAGCTTAGTGGGGACTAGCGCAGATACGCAGTATTTT
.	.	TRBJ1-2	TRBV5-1	CASSPGTPNYGYTF	TGCGCCAGCAGCCCCGGGACACCTAACTATGGCTACACCTTC
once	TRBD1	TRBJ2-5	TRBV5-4	CASSWSQGVETQYF	TGTGCCAGCAGCTGGAGCCAGGGGGTAGAGACCCAGTACTTC
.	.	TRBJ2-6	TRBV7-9	CARQEDYGANVLTF	TGTGCCAGGCAGGAAGATTATGGGGCCAACGTCCTGACTTTC
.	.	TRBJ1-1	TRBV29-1	CSVERITEAFF	TGCAGCGTTGAGAGGATCACTGAAGCTTTCTTT
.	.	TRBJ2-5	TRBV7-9	CASSSGRLSSAQETQYF	TGTGCCAGCAGCTCGGGTCGGTTATCTAGCGCCCAAGAGACCCAGTACTTC
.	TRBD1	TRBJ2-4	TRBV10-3	CAISESRPTGGAAKNIQYF	TGTGCCATCAGTGAGTCCAGACCCACAGGGGGCGCAGCCAAAAACATTCAGTACTTC
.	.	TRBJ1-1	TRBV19	CASSMGSDMNTEAFF	TGTGCCAGTAGTATGGGTTCGGACATGAACACTGAAGCTTTCTTT
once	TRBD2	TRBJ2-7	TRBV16	CASSHQGAGALYEQYF	TGTGCCAGCAGCCATCAGGGAGCGGGAGCCCTGTACGAGCAGTACTTC
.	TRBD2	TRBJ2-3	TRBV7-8	CASSLEGLETDTQYF	TGTGCCAGCAGCTTAGAGGGACTAGAAACAGATACGCAGTATTTT
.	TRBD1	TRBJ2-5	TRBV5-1	CASSLLIGNRGKRQETQYF	TGCGCCAGCAGCTTGTTAATCGGTAACAGGGGGAAGAGGCAAGAGACCCAGTACTTC